The 11 T cell receptor beta chains in this list originate from one sample, sequenced in a study of control samples from healthy donors and cancer patients. Sequencing was performed with immunoSEQ multiplex PCR; in TCRdb, only in-frame clones are kept and a portion is missing. The sample consists of around 150,000 clones, roughly 94% of them appearing once. Sample: PBMCs. The receptors here all came from a man in his 60s with colorectal cancer.

The chain carries TRBV25-1 and TRBJ2-1; perhaps D is TRBD1 or TRBD2 (5 bases each). Per germline, CDR1 MGHDK and CDR2 SYGVNS. This CDR3 is built from 14 residues. V was clipped by 6 bases and J by 7 bases, with 16 bases between them. The CDR3 loop is CASSRGAPGNEQFF. The CDR3 DNA sequence: TGTGCCAGCAGCCGAGGGGCTCCCGGGAATGAGCAGTTCTTC.

V usage is TRBV5-6 and J usage is TRBJ1-2; 9 bases fit TRBD1. In germline, CDR1 is SGHDT, CDR2 YYEEEE. Trimming at V came to 4 bases and at J to 8 bases, leaving 12 bases not matched to a gene. The CDR3 sequence is 15 residues long. CDR3: CASSPMAGQGFGYTF. CDR3 DNA sequence: TGTGCCAGCAGCCCCATGGCGGGACAGGGCTTCGGCTACACCTTC.

The J gene is TRBJ2-7, the V gene TRBV10-3, with no clear D. Germline V gene sequence: CDR1 ENHRY, CDR2 SYGVKD. This CDR3 spans 16 amino acids. Trimming removed 4 bases at V and 5 bases at J, with 21 bases between. The DNA of the CDR3 is TGTGCCATCAGTGGGATACGAAGCCCGGTCCCCAACGAGCAGTACTTC. Encoded protein: CAISGIRSPVPNEQYF.

This sequence joins TRBV5-1 and TRBJ2-7; 7 bases match TRBD1. The CDR3 contains 13 residues. Germline V CDR1 and CDR2: SGHRS, YFSETQ. J gave up 7 bases and V 1 base, and 5 bases lay outside the gene matches. CDR3: CASSLNRGGEQYF. The DNA of the CDR3 is TGCGCCAGCAGCTTGAACAGGGGCGGAGAGCAGTACTTC.

The chain combines TRBV2 with TRBJ2-1; D remains unclear. Trimming left V 4 bases short and J 1 base short, with 8 bases between. Germline CDR1 and CDR2: SNHLY and FYNNEI. The CDR3 totals 14 residues. The CDR3 protein is CASSGNPSYNEQFF. CDR3 DNA sequence: TGTGCCAGCAGTGGCAATCCTTCCTACAATGAGCAGTTCTTC.

This chain links TRBV4-2 with TRBJ1-2, with D unresolved. This CDR3 has 16 residues. Trimming shortened V by 0 bases and J by 6 bases, and 17 bases separated the two germline ends. Germline V gives CDR1 LGHNA, CDR2 YNFKEQ. DNA of the CDR3: TGTGCCAGCAGCCAAGATTTTACAGCCCTCCGAGATGGCTACACCTTC. It encodes CASSQDFTALRDGYTF.

The chain carries TRBV7-9 and TRBJ1-2, with D possibly TRBD1 on 5 matching bases. The germline CDR1 and CDR2 sequences are SEHNR and FQNEAQ (reference sequence). Trimming stripped 5 bases from V and 5 bases from J, with 18 bases between. The CDR3 is 15 amino acids. Here the CDR3 reads CASSEYGTEVYGYTF. The CDR3 DNA reads TGTGCCAGCAGCGAATACGGGACGGAGGTTTATGGCTACACCTTC.

The chain recombines TRBV19 with TRBJ2-7, with 8 bases fitting TRBD1. The germline CDR1 and CDR2 sequences are LNHDA and SQIVND (reference sequence). This CDR3 has 17 amino acids. Trimming took 0 bases from V and 5 from J; bases not matched to a gene: 12. CDR3 residues: CASSIDIGPGGPNEQYF. The CDR3 DNA reads TGTGCCAGTAGTATAGATATCGGGCCAGGGGGCCCCAACGAGCAGTACTTC.

The genes are TRBV5-1 and TRBJ1-1, with D possibly TRBD1 on 5 matching bases. With 0 bases removed from V and 0 bases from J, the gap between germline ends came to 12 bases. Germline lookup yields CDR1 SGHRS and CDR2 YFSETQ. CDR3 length: 16 residues. CDR3 amino acids: CASSLDQGSVNTEAFF. In DNA form, the CDR3 reads TGCGCCAGCAGCTTGGATCAGGGATCGGTGAACACTGAAGCTTTCTTT.

The V and J genes are TRBV19 and TRBJ1-6, with 7 bases matching TRBD1. The V and J ends lost 5 bases and 7 bases, in that order; junction bases with no gene match: 2. CDR3 length: 13 amino acids. In germline, CDR1 is LNHDA, CDR2 SQIVND (reference sequence). This CDR3 is CASSEQGNSPLHF. CDR3 sequence (DNA): TGTGCCAGTAGTGAACAGGGGAATTCACCCCTCCACTTT.

On this clone itself: One junction end does not reproduce the germline sequence, and a read error may be involved. The chain uses TRBV27 and TRBJ1-5, with D perhaps TRBD1 (6 bases). The CDR3 spans 17 residues. CDR1 MNHEY and CDR2 SMNVEV come from the germline V gene (reference sequence). CDR3 amino acids: CASSLSREQGGGQPQHF. In DNA form, the CDR3 reads TGTGCCAGCAGTCTATCGAGGGAACAGGGAGGAGGCCAGCCCCAGCATTTT.